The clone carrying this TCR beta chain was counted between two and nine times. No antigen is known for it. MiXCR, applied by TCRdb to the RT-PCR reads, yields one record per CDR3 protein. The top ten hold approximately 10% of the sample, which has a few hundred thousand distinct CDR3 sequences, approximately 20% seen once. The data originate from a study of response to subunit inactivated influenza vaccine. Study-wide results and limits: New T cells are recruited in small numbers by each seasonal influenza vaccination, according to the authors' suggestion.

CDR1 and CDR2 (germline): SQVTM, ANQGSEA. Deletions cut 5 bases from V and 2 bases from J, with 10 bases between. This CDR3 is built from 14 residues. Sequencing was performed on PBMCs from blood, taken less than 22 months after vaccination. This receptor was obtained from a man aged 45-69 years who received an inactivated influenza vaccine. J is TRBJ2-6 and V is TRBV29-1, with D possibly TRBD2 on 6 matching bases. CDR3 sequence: CSVRGKAGANVLTF. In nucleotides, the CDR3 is TGCAGCGTTCGGGGGAAGGCTGGGGCCAACGTCCTGACTTTC. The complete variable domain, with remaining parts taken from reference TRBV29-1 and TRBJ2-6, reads SAVISQKPSRDICQRGTSLTIQCQVDSQVTMMFWYRQQPGQSLTLIATANQGSEATYESGFVIDKFPISRPNLTFSTLTVSNMSPEDSSIYLCSVRGKAGANVLTFGAGSRLTVL.